These T cell receptor beta chains were read from a single sample in a study of Graves' ophthalmopathy and Graves' hyperthyroidism. Via MiXCR, TCRdb re-called the multiplex PCR reads, giving one row per CDR3 protein. The data contain approximately 410,000 distinct CDR3 sequences, 15% of them singletons. The sample taken for sequencing was peripheral blood. The receptors shown here come from a woman in her late teens or twenties with stable Graves' hyperthyroidism. CDR3s include the opening cysteine and the closing phenylalanine or tryptophan. Each record gives: J gene, V gene, clone size, D gene, CDR3 DNA, CDR3 protein. D genes are given only for firm matches. Size is omitted from some rows. Given values are once, few, many or a class for expanded clones.

TRBJ2-5	TRBV7-2	few	.	TGTGCCAGCAGCAATACCCCCAGTCAGTACTTC	CASSNTPSQYF
TRBJ2-7	TRBV5-1	few	.	TGCGCCAGCAGCTTGTTTCTGGGGGACTCCTACGAGCAGTACTTC	CASSLFLGDSYEQYF
TRBJ2-7	TRBV20-1	many	.	TGCAGTGCTAGAGACTTCATCCGGGGATCCTACGAGCAGTACTTC	CSARDFIRGSYEQYF
TRBJ2-7	TRBV12-3/TRBV12-4	many	TRBD1	TGTGCCAGCAGTCCTTGGACAGGAGACTACGAGCAGTACTTC	CASSPWTGDYEQYF
TRBJ1-2	TRBV6-2/TRBV6-3	many	.	TGTGCCAGCAGTTACTCGACAGGCACCTTCTGGGGTGGCTACACCTTC	CASSYSTGTFWGGYTF
TRBJ1-1	TRBV12-3/TRBV12-4	.	TRBD1	TGTGCCAGCAGTTTCTCCGTGACAGGGGGAACTGAAGCTTTCTTT	CASSFSVTGGTEAFF
TRBJ2-5	TRBV13	.	TRBD1	TGTGCCAGCAGCCCTCGGACCAGGGGGAAAGAGACCCAGTACTTC	CASSPRTRGKETQYF
TRBJ2-2	TRBV27	medium-sized	.	TGTGCCAGCAGTTCCCACTCCGGGGAGCTGTTTTTT	CASSSHSGELFF
TRBJ1-5	TRBV10-1	many	.	TGCGCCAGCAGTGAGAATCCGAATCAGCCCCAGCATTTT	CASSENPNQPQHF
TRBJ2-5	TRBV11-3	few	.	TGTGCCAGCAGCTTCTATCCTGGGCAGGGAGAGACCCAGTACTTC	CASSFYPGQGETQYF
TRBJ1-1	TRBV6-1	many	.	TGTGCCAGCAATCCTCTTAGCAACACTGAAGCTTTCTTT	CASNPLSNTEAFF
TRBJ2-6	TRBV7-3	many	.	TGTGCCAGCAGCTTAAGGAGTTCTGGGGCCAACGTCCTGACTTTC	CASSLRSSGANVLTF
TRBJ2-7	TRBV5-6	.	.	TGTGCCAGCAGCTTGGAGCGCCGTAGGTACGAGCAGTACTTC	CASSLERRRYEQYF
TRBJ2-5	TRBV7-8	many	.	TGTGCCAGCAGCTTAGTAACTATGGGGAAGACCCAGTACTTC	CASSLVTMGKTQYF
TRBJ1-2	TRBV5-1	few	.	TGCGCCAGCAGCGTGAACAGGCTTTCAAACTATGGCTACACCTTC	CASSVNRLSNYGYTF
TRBJ1-2	TRBV19	many	TRBD1	TGTGCCAGTACCGAGGACAGGGTCTATGGCTACACCTTC	CASTEDRVYGYTF
TRBJ1-2	TRBV7-3	many	.	TGTGCCAGCGGGAGTCGCTACACCTTC	CASGSRYTF
TRBJ1-5	TRBV12-3/TRBV12-4	.	TRBD1	TGTGCCAGCAGTGGTTCGGGACAGGGGCTTCAGCCCCAGCATTTT	CASSGSGQGLQPQHF
TRBJ1-1	TRBV19	many	.	TGTGCCAGCGCTACAGTCACTGAAGCTTTCTTT	CASATVTEAFF
TRBJ1-2	TRBV6-1	many	.	TGTGCCAGCAGTGAAGTAACAGGCGGTCCAGGCTATGGCTACACCTTC	CASSEVTGGPGYGYTF
TRBJ1-1	TRBV12-3/TRBV12-4	many	.	TGTGCCAGCAGTTTCGCCCCGGGACAAATGAACACTGAAGCTTTCTTT	CASSFAPGQMNTEAFF